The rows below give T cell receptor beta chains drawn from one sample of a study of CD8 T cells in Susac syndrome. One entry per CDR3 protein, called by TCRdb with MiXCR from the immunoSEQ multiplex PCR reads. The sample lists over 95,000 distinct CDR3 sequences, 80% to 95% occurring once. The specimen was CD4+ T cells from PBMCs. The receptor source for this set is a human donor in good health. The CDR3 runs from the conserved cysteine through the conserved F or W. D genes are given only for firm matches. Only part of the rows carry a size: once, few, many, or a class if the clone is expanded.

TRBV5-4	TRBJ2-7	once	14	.	CASSLDGVGPEQYF	TGTGCCAGCAGCTTGGACGGGGTTGGGCCCGAGCAGTACTTC
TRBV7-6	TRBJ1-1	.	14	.	CASTQGQANTEAFF	TGTGCCAGCACCCAGGGTCAGGCGAACACTGAAGCTTTCTTT
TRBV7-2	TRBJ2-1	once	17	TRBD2	CASSPFAGGATQGEQFF	TGTGCCAGCAGCCCGTTCGCGGGGGGGGCCACGCAGGGTGAGCAGTTCTTC
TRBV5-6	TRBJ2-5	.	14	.	CASSLVRNSETQYF	TGTGCCAGCAGCTTAGTTCGTAATTCAGAGACCCAGTACTTC
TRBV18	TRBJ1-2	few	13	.	CASSLGTNYGYTF	TGTGCCAGCTCACTCGGCACCAACTATGGCTACACCTTC
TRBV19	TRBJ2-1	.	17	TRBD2	CASRISGTSGTYNEQFF	TGTGCCAGTAGGATCAGCGGGACCTCTGGCACCTACAATGAGCAGTTCTTC
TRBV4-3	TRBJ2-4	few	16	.	CASSQTRGGYENIQYF	TGCGCCAGCAGCCAAACTAGAGGGGGGTACGAAAACATTCAGTACTTC
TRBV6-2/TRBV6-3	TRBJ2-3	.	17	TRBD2	CASSDYSGRPSTDTQYF	TGTGCCAGCAGCGACTATAGCGGGCGACCCTCCACAGATACGCAGTATTTT
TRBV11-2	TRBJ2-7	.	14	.	CASSVIGSIYEQYF	TGTGCCAGCAGCGTGATTGGGAGTATCTACGAGCAGTACTTC
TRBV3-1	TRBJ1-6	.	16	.	CASSRRLGSGNSPLHF	TGTGCCAGCAGCCGCCGACTCGGGTCCGGTAATTCACCCCTCCACTTT
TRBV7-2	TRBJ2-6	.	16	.	CASSLDGGSGANVLTF	TGTGCCAGCAGCTTAGATGGGGGCTCTGGGGCCAACGTCCTGACTTTC
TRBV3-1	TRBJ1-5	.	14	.	CASSQNAGNQPQHF	TGTGCCAGCAGCCAGAATGCAGGGAATCAGCCCCAGCATTTT
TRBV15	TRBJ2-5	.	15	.	CATSDPSLGGGAQYF	TGTGCCACCAGCGACCCTTCATTGGGCGGAGGGGCCCAGTACTTC
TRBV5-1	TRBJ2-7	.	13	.	CASSMSWGYEQYF	TGCGCCAGCAGCATGTCGTGGGGCTACGAGCAGTACTTC
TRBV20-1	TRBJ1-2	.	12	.	CSAPMPGGGYTF	TGCAGTGCTCCCATGCCGGGGGGGGGCTACACCTTC
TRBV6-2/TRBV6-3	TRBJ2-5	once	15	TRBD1	CASSDRGGTQETQYF	TGTGCCAGCAGCGACAGGGGGGGAACCCAAGAGACCCAGTACTTC
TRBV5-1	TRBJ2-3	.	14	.	CASSPAAGTDTQYF	TGCGCCAGCAGCCCTGCGGCGGGCACAGATACGCAGTATTTT
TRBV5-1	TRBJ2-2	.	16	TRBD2	CASSSYNRGVSGELFF	TGCGCCAGCAGCTCCTATAACCGGGGGGTATCCGGGGAGCTGTTTTTT
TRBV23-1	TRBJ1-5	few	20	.	CASSQSEGDSSGYSNQPQHF	TGCGCCAGCAGTCAATCGGAGGGTGACAGTTCCGGGTATAGCAATCAGCCCCAGCATTTT
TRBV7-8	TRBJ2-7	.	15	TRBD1	CASSNPGQGSYEQYF	TGTGCCAGCAGCAACCCAGGACAGGGGTCCTACGAGCAGTACTTC
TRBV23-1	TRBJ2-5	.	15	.	CASSPSDYLEETQYF	TGCGCCAGCAGCCCATCCGACTACCTCGAGGAGACCCAGTACTTC
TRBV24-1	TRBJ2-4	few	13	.	CATSDGNRNIQYF	TGTGCCACCAGTGATGGAAACAGAAACATTCAGTACTTC
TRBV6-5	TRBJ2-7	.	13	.	CASTTGRDYEQYF	TGTGCCAGCACCACCGGAAGGGACTACGAGCAGTACTTC
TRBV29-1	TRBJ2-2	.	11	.	CSGGRAGELFF	TGCAGCGGTGGAAGGGCCGGGGAGCTGTTTTTT
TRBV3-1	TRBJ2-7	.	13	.	CASSQGPGYEQYF	TGTGCCAGCAGCCAAGGGCCGGGGTACGAGCAGTACTTC
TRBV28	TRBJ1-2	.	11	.	CASSFGGPDTF	TGTGCCAGCAGTTTTGGCGGACCCGACACCTTC
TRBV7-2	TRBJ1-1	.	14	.	CASSGGPMNTEAFF	TGTGCCAGCAGCGGGGGACCGATGAACACTGAAGCTTTCTTT
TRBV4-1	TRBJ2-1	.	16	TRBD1	CASSQRDRDRNNEQFF	TGCGCCAGCAGCCAACGCGACAGGGACCGTAACAATGAGCAGTTCTTC
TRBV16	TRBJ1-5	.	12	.	CASSPGDQPQHF	TGTGCCAGCAGCCCTGGGGATCAGCCCCAGCATTTT
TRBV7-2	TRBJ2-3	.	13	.	CASSEPSTDTQYF	TGTGCCAGCAGCGAACCTAGCACAGATACGCAGTATTTT
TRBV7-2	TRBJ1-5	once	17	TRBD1	CASSEEGRGGSNQPQHF	TGTGCCAGCAGTGAGGAGGGCAGGGGGGGCAGCAATCAGCCCCAGCATTTT
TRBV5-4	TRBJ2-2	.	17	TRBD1	CASSFDPGTANTGELFF	TGTGCCAGCAGCTTCGACCCGGGGACAGCCAACACCGGGGAGCTGTTTTTT
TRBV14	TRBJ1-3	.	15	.	CASSQDLTSGNTIYF	TGTGCCAGCAGCCAAGATCTGACCTCTGGAAACACCATATATTTT
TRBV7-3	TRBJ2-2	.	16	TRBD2	CASSLRTSGRSGELFF	TGTGCCAGCAGCTTAAGGACTAGCGGGAGAAGCGGGGAGCTGTTTTTT
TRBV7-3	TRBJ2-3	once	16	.	CASSLNGGKGGDTQYF	TGTGCCAGCAGCTTAAACGGCGGGAAGGGGGGAGATACGCAGTATTTT
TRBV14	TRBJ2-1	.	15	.	CASSQGRAFNNEQFF	TGTGCCAGCAGCCAAGGCCGCGCTTTCAACAATGAGCAGTTCTTC
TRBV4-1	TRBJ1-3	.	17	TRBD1	CASSQDSKGASGNTIYF	TGCGCCAGCAGCCAAGATTCGAAGGGGGCCTCTGGAAACACCATATATTTT